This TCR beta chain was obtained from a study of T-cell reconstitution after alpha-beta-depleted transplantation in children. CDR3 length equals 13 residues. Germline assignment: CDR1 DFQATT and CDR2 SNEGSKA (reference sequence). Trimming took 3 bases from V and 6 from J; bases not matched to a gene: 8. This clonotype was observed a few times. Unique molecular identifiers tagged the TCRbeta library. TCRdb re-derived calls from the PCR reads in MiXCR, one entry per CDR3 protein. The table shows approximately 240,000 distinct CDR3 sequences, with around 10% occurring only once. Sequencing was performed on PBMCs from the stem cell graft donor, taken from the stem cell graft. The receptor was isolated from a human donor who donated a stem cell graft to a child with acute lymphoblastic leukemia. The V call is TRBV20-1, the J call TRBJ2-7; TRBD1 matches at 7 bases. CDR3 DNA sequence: TGCAGTGCTAGGGGACAGCATCGGGGCGAGCAGTACTTC. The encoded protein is CSARGQHRGEQYF.